Below are 6 T cell receptor beta chains sequenced from a single sample in a study of CD8+CD57+ T cells in acquired aplastic anemia. Using genomic DNA as the template, TCR beta VDJ and CDR3 profiling was carried out. TCRdb reanalysed the reads using MiXCR and keeps one entry per CDR3 protein. The sample lists roughly 86,000 distinct CDR3 sequences; approximately 45% were seen once. Sequenced sample: sorted CD4+, CD8+, or CD8+CD57+ T cells (not recorded which) from PBMCs. The origin of the receptors is a human donor in good health, serving as a control.

The J gene is TRBJ2-7, the V gene TRBV2, with 10 bases identical to TRBD2. This CDR3 has 15 residues. Germline CDR1 is SNHLY and CDR2 is FYNNEI. The J segment lost 4 bases and the V segment lost 6 bases, leaving 9 bases of the junction unmatched. CDR3 sequence reads: CASSLGAGGAYEQYF. The CDR3 DNA reads as TGTGCCAGCAGCTTGGGAGCGGGAGGGGCGTACGAGCAGTACTTC.

This clonotype was found a few times. This chain connects TRBV25-1 to TRBJ2-4; 11 bases are a match to TRBD2. CDR1 and CDR2 (germline): MGHDK, SYGVNS. After removal of 6 bases from V and 0 bases from J, the junction contained 13 bases not matched to a gene. The CDR3 runs 19 residues. CDR3 amino acids: CASSPGLAGGKLAKNIQYF. The DNA for the CDR3 is TGTGCCAGCAGCCCCGGACTAGCGGGCGGAAAACTAGCCAAAAACATTCAGTACTTC.

The chain combines TRBV24-1 with TRBJ1-2, with D tentatively TRBD1 (5 bases). Germline values: CDR1 KGHDR, CDR2 SFDVKD. With 8 bases removed from V and 0 bases from J, the gap between germline ends came to 9 bases. The CDR3 contains 13 residues. The CDR3 reads CATTPGPNYGYTF. The DNA for the CDR3 is TGTGCCACCACACCGGGACCTAACTATGGCTACACCTTC.

The chain employs TRBV15 and TRBJ2-2; possible D gene TRBD2, 6 bases. The CDR3 extends over 17 amino acids. CDR1 is LNHNV, CDR2 YYDKDF, per germline (reference sequence). Trimming shortened V by 0 bases and J by 4 bases, and 15 bases separated the two germline ends. The chain's CDR3 is CATSRDGPGRSTGELFF. The CDR3 DNA is TGTGCCACCAGCAGAGATGGGCCAGGGAGGAGCACCGGGGAGCTGTTTTTT.

The count of this clonotype is one. A much larger clone differs by one base, so this may be a read error. CDR3 coding DNA: TGCAGTGCTAGAGATCGGGGCTACTTGGAAAAACTGTTTTTT. Translation: CSARDRGYLEKLFF. The rearrangement joins TRBV20-1 to TRBJ1-4, with D possibly TRBD1 on 5 matching bases. Germline lookup yields CDR1 DFQATT and CDR2 SNEGSKA (reference sequence). The CDR3 contains 14 residues. V shed 0 bases and J shed 8 bases, with 13 bases lying between them.

This clonotype showed up just a few times. Being one base from a much bigger clone, this may be a read error. This chain links TRBV10-2 with TRBJ1-2, with D perhaps matching TRBD1 (5 bases). This CDR3 has 13 residues. Germline lookup yields CDR1 WSHSY and CDR2 SAAADI. The CDR3 protein is CASSEVGAGGCTF. As DNA, the CDR3 is TGCGCCAGCAGTGAAGTTGGGGCGGGTGGCTGCACCTTC.